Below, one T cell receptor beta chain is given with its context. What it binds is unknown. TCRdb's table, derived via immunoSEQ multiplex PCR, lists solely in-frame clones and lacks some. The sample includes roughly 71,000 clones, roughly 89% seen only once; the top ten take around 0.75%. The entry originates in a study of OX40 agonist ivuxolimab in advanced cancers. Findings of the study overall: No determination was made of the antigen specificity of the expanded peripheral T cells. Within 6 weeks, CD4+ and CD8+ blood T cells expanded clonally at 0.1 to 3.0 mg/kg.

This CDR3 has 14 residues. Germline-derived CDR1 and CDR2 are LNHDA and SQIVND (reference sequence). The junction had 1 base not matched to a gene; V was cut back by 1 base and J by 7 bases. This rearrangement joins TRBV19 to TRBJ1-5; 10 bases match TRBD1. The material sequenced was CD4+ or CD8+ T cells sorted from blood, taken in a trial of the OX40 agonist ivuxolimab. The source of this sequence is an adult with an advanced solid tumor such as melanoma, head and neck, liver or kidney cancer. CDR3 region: CASSIGTGGQPQHF. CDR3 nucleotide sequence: TGTGCCAGTAGTATAGGGACAGGGGGGCAGCCCCAGCATTTT.